The present T cell receptor (beta chain) was sequenced within a study of early stage breast cancer tumors. The V and J ends lost 4 bases and 4 bases respectively, with 11 bases between them. Per the germline V gene, CDR1 is MGHRA and CDR2 is YSYEKL. There are 14 residues in the CDR3. Regarding this clone: No antigen is known for it.

Clones were sequenced by immunoSEQ multiplex PCR, and TCRdb holds only the in-frame ones, with some missing. The sample consists of 5,900 or so clones, almost 70% of them appearing once. Study results and limitations: Compared with adjacent normal breast tissue, tumors showed roughly 2.4-fold greater T cell density and higher clonality.

The rearrangement uses TRBV4-1 and TRBJ1-3, with D perhaps TRBD1 (6 bases). Sequenced: breast tumor tissue. This TCR came from a person between 60 and 69 years old with breast cancer. CDR3 region: CASSLTGIGNTIYF. In DNA, the CDR3 is TGCGCCAGCAGCCTAACAGGGATAGGAAACACCATATATTTT.